This T cell receptor (beta chain) was obtained from a study of human CD8 memory T cell subsets. Sequencing libraries of TCR beta were made by UMI-labeled 5' RACE. Study processing details: Whichever TCR beta library was examined, it held between roughly 2,800 and 18,000 functional CDR3 beta clonotypes. Reprocessing the 5' RACE reads, TCRdb reports a single entry for every CDR3 protein and omits DNA. TCRdb, not the authors, supplied the V and J calls. Its table lists 5,000 to 7,000 distinct CDR3 sequences. This CDR3 has 12 residues. Germline V gene sequence: CDR1 PRHDT, CDR2 FYEKMQ (reference sequence).

The rearrangement joins TRBV13 to TRBJ2-3; TCRdb's D call of TRBD1 is untestable without DNA. The sequenced material came from CD8+ T cells from PBMCs. The source of this sequence is a human donor in good health. The chain's CDR3 is CASSQEGDTQYF.